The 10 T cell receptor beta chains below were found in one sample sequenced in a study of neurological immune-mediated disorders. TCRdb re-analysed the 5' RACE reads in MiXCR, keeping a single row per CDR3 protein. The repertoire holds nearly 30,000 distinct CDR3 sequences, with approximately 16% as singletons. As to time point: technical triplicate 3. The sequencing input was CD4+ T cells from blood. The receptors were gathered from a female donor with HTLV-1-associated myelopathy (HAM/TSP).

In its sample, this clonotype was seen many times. In DNA form, the CDR3 reads TGTGCCAGCAGCACTAGGGGCACCGGGGAGCTGTTTTTT. Amino acid sequence: CASSTRGTGELFF. V gene TRBV7-2 combines with J gene TRBJ2-2; D assignment may be TRBD1 or TRBD2 (5 bases each). The CDR3 extends over 13 amino acids. Germline loops: CDR1 SGHTA, CDR2 FQGNSA. The V gene lost 5 bases and the J gene lost 4 bases, with 8 bases spanning the gap.

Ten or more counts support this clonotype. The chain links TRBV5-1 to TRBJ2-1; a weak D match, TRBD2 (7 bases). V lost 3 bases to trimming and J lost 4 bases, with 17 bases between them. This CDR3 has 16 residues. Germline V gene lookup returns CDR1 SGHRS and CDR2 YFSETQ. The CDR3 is CASSSQGGGPYNEQFF. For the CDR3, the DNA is TGCGCCAGCAGCTCGCAAGGGGGGGGACCTTACAATGAGCAGTTCTTC.

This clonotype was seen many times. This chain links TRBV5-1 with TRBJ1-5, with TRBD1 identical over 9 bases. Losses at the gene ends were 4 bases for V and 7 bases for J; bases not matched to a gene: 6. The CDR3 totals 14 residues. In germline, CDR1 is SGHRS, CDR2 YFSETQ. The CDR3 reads CASSVGTGNQPQHF. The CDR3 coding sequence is TGCGCCAGCAGCGTCGGGACAGGGAACCAGCCCCAGCATTTT.

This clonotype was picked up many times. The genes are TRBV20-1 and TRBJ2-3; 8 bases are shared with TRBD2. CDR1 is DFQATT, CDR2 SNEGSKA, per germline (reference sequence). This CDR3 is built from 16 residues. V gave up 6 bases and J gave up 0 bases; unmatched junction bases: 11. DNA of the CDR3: TGCAGTGCGTGGCAAGAAGCGGGGGATAGCACAGATACGCAGTATTTT. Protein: CSAWQEAGDSTDTQYF.

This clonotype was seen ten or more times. The CDR3 DNA is TGTGCCAGCAGCCGTTTAGGAGCAGATACGCAGTATTTT. This sequence encodes CASSRLGADTQYF. This chain connects TRBV7-2 to TRBJ2-3; no reliable D call. The V and J ends lost 5 bases and 4 bases respectively, with 10 bases between them. Germline V gene sequence: CDR1 SGHTA, CDR2 FQGNSA. This CDR3 comprises 13 residues.

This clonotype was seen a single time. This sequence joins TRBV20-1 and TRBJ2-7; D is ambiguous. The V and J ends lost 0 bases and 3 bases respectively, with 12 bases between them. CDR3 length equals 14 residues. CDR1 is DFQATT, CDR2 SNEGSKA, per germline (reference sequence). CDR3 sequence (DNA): TGCAGTGCTAGAGAACGACTCTGGGGCTACGAGCAGTACTTC. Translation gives CSARERLWGYEQYF.

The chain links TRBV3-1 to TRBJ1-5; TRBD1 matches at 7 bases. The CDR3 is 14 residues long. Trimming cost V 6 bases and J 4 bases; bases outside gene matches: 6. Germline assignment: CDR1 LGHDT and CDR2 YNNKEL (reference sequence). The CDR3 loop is CASSRQGVNQPQHF. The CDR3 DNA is TGTGCCAGCAGTCGGCAGGGGGTTAATCAGCCCCAGCATTTT.

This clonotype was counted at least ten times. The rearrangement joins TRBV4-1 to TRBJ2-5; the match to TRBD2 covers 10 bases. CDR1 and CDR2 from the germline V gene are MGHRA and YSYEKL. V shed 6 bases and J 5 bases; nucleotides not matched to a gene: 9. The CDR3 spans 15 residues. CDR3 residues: CASRLSGGAMETQYF. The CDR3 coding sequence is TGCGCCAGCAGGCTGAGCGGGGGGGCCATGGAGACCCAGTACTTC.

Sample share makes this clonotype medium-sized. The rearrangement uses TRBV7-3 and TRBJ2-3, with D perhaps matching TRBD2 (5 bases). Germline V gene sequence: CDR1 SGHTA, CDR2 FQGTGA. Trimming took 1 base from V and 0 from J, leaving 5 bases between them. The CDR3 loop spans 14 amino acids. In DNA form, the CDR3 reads TGTGCCAGCAGCTTAAGCGGGAGCACAGATACGCAGTATTTT. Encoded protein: CASSLSGSTDTQYF.

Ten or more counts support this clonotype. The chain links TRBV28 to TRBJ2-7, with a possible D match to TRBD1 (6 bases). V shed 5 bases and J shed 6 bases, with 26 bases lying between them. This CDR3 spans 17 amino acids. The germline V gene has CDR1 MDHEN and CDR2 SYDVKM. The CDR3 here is CASSAWLKQGRSGEQYF. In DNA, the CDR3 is TGTGCCAGCAGTGCCTGGCTAAAACAGGGCCGGTCGGGCGAGCAGTACTTC.